A single sample gave rise to the 19 T cell receptor beta chains below, sequenced in a study of T cell changes during pregnancy in multiple sclerosis. Clones were read by immunoSEQ multiplex PCR, and TCRdb kept only the in-frame ones, dropping some. Of 50,000 to 65,000 clones listed, under 95% are singletons. The source was CD8+ T cells from peripheral blood mononuclear cells, collected in the second trimester of pregnancy. The receptor source for this set is a female donor with multiple sclerosis, enrolled in a pregnancy study.

The chain carries TRBV7-7 and TRBJ2-1, with TRBD1 matching over 7 bases. This CDR3 has 15 amino acids. Trimming took 3 bases from V and 8 from J; bases not matched to a gene: 10. CDR1 is SSHAT, CDR2 FNYEAQ, per germline (reference sequence). The CDR3 DNA follows: TGTGCCAGCAGCTTGGGGAAAAAAGGGGGCGATGAGCAGTTCTTC. Protein product: CASSLGKKGGDEQFF.

The chain uses TRBV7-3 and TRBJ2-7; the match to TRBD2 covers 10 bases. Germline CDR1 and CDR2: SGHTA and FQGTGA. The CDR3 consists of 14 residues. V was pared by 5 bases and J by 3 bases, with 4 bases of the junction left unmatched. The CDR3 sequence is CASSQAGGDYEQYF. CDR3 coding DNA: TGTGCCAGCAGCCAAGCGGGAGGGGACTACGAGCAGTACTTC.

The chain uses TRBV5-6 and TRBJ2-4; a possible D gene is TRBD1 (6 bases). Deletions cut 0 bases from V and 3 bases from J, with 22 bases between. CDR1 and CDR2 from the germline V gene are SGHDT and YYEEEE. The CDR3 runs to 19 residues. The DNA for the CDR3 is TGTGCCAGCAGCTTGGCCCTTCCTAAGACAGGCGATGGCAAAAACATTCAGTACTTC. It specifies CASSLALPKTGDGKNIQYF.

The rearrangement uses TRBV4-1 and TRBJ1-3, with D possibly matching TRBD1 (6 bases). The CDR3 extends over 15 amino acids. The V end lost 1 base, the J end lost 3 bases, and 10 bases lay between the germline ends. Germline V gene sequence: CDR1 MGHRA, CDR2 YSYEKL. CDR3 coding DNA: TGCGCCAGCAGCCAAGTGGCAGGGGATGGAAACACCATATATTTT. Translating it yields CASSQVAGDGNTIYF.

The CDR3 region is CASSLERQPQHF. The CDR3 coding sequence is TGTGCCAGCAGCTTAGAGCGTCAGCCCCAGCATTTT. This chain connects TRBV7-9 to TRBJ1-5; D uncertain. This CDR3 contains 12 residues. Germline CDR1 SEHNR, CDR2 FQNEAQ (reference sequence). V was cut by 1 base and J by 6 bases, with 4 bases left in between.

This clone showed up just once. The chain combines TRBV27 with TRBJ2-3, with TRBD1 identical over 10 bases. The CDR3 is made up of 15 amino acids. The germline gives CDR1 MNHEY, CDR2 SMNVEV (reference sequence). V was pared by 3 bases and J by 6 bases, with 6 bases of the junction left unmatched. CDR3 coding DNA: TGTGCCAGCAGTTTTAAGGACAGGGGGAAGGATACGCAGTATTTT. Translating gives CASSFKDRGKDTQYF.

The V gene is TRBV21-1, the J gene TRBJ2-3; the table's D call, TRBD2, was not checked against the DNA. TRBV21-1 is a listed pseudogene. This CDR3 comprises 17 residues. The CDR3 nucleotides are TGTGCCAGCAGCAAATGTGGGAGCGGGAGGGCCTTAGATACGCAGTATTTT. Protein sequence: CASSKCGSGRALDTQYF.

This chain joins TRBV7-9 and TRBJ2-7, with D possibly being TRBD2 (7 bases). Germline V CDR1 and CDR2: SEHNR, FQNEAQ (reference sequence). CDR3 length equals 17 residues. V was shortened by 0 bases and J by 1 base, with 16 bases between the two germline ends. The CDR3 loop reads CASSLASGGASSYEQYF. The CDR3 DNA is TGTGCCAGCAGCTTAGCGTCGGGGGGCGCGTCATCCTACGAGCAGTACTTC.

The rearrangement joins TRBV27 to TRBJ1-5; D perhaps matches TRBD1 (6 bases). This CDR3 is built from 16 residues. CDR1 is MNHEY, CDR2 SMNVEV, per germline (reference sequence). Trimming removed 5 bases from V and 0 bases from J, with 14 bases in between. CDR3 DNA: TGTGCCAGCAGTATGAGGGGGAGCTATAGCAATCAGCCCCAGCATTTT. It specifies CASSMRGSYSNQPQHF.

V gene TRBV29-1 combines with J gene TRBJ2-3, with D perhaps TRBD2 (5 bases). The CDR3 covers 13 residues. V shed 4 bases and J shed 0 bases, with 8 bases lying between them. Germline assignment: CDR1 SQVTM and CDR2 ANQGSEA. The CDR3, as DNA: TGCAGCGTTGTCCGGGATAGCACAGATACGCAGTATTTT. It encodes CSVVRDSTDTQYF.

This clone occurred a few times. The V call is TRBV6-1, the J call TRBJ1-4; D may be TRBD1 (6 bases). The CDR3 sequence is 11 residues long. The V end lost 8 bases, the J end lost 7 bases, and 8 bases lay between the germline ends. CDR1 and CDR2 (germline): MNHNS, SASEGT. This CDR3 reads CASATGEKLFF. DNA for the CDR3: TGTGCCAGCGCGACAGGTGAAAAACTGTTTTTT.

This clone was detected a few times. The chain recombines TRBV4-1 with TRBJ1-2; D perhaps matches TRBD1 (6 bases). This CDR3 spans 14 amino acids. Between the trimmed V and J ends, which lost 1 base and 3 bases, there was a span of 9 bases. Per germline, CDR1 MGHRA and CDR2 YSYEKL. The CDR3 DNA is TGCGCCAGCAGCCAAGCGCCAGGGGACTATGGCTACACCTTC. This translates into CASSQAPGDYGYTF.

V usage is TRBV6-5 and J usage is TRBJ1-1; 11 bases match TRBD1. The CDR3 sequence is 14 residues long. The germline V gene encodes CDR1 MNHEY and CDR2 SVGAGI. Losses at the gene ends were 6 bases for V and 5 bases for J; bases not matched to a gene: 5. The CDR3 region is CASREGQGGTEAFF. Here the CDR3 DNA reads TGTGCCAGCAGGGAGGGACAGGGGGGTACTGAAGCTTTCTTT.

V and J are TRBV7-2 and TRBJ2-5, with D possibly being TRBD1 (5 bases). Germline values: CDR1 SGHTA, CDR2 FQGNSA. The CDR3 contains 14 residues. The ends were cut back, 5 bases at V and 4 bases at J, with 14 bases in the middle. CDR3 nucleotide sequence: TGTGCCAGCAGCCTCACCCCAGGGTTAGAGACCCAGTACTTC. Protein sequence: CASSLTPGLETQYF.

The chain uses TRBV25-1 and TRBJ2-7; D perhaps matches TRBD2 (5 bases). Germline assignment: CDR1 MGHDK and CDR2 SYGVNS. The CDR3 runs 10 residues. The V end lost 8 bases, the J end lost 4 bases, and 6 bases lay between the germline ends. The CDR3 loop is CASGGYEQYF. CDR3 in DNA: TGTGCCAGCGGAGGTTACGAGCAGTACTTC.

The CDR3 reads CASSLRAGAGYGYTF. Written as DNA, the CDR3 is TGTGCCAGCAGTTTAAGGGCAGGGGCTGGGTATGGCTACACCTTC. This rearrangement joins TRBV27 to TRBJ1-2; tentatively, D is TRBD1 (6 bases). This CDR3 contains 15 residues. V shed 2 bases and J shed 5 bases, with 15 bases lying between them. Germline values: CDR1 MNHEY, CDR2 SMNVEV (reference sequence).

This chain connects TRBV5-6 to TRBJ2-1; 14 positions match TRBD2. Unmatched junction bases numbered 8, after V lost 4 bases and J lost 5 bases. The CDR3 runs to 17 residues. Germline V CDR1 and CDR2: SGHDT, YYEEEE. The CDR3 sequence is CASSPPGTSGSNNEQFF. CDR3 coding DNA: TGTGCCAGCAGCCCCCCGGGGACTAGCGGGAGTAACAATGAGCAGTTCTTC.

J is TRBJ1-1 and V is TRBV4-1, with D tentatively TRBD1 (5 bases). Germline assignment: CDR1 MGHRA and CDR2 YSYEKL. Trimming removed 1 base from V and 3 bases from J, with 12 bases in between. The CDR3 consists of 15 residues. The CDR3: CASSQGFGGDTEAFF. CDR3 nucleotides: TGCGCCAGCAGCCAAGGTTTTGGAGGGGACACTGAAGCTTTCTTT.

V usage is TRBV19 and J usage is TRBJ2-7; possible D gene TRBD1, 6 bases. Germline CDR1 is LNHDA and CDR2 is SQIVND (reference sequence). Deletions cut 1 base from V and 1 base from J, with 20 bases between. This CDR3 spans 18 amino acids. The CDR3 protein is CASSIGHRGDRKSYEQYF. Written as DNA, the CDR3 is TGTGCCAGTAGTATAGGCCATAGGGGAGACAGGAAATCCTACGAGCAGTACTTC.